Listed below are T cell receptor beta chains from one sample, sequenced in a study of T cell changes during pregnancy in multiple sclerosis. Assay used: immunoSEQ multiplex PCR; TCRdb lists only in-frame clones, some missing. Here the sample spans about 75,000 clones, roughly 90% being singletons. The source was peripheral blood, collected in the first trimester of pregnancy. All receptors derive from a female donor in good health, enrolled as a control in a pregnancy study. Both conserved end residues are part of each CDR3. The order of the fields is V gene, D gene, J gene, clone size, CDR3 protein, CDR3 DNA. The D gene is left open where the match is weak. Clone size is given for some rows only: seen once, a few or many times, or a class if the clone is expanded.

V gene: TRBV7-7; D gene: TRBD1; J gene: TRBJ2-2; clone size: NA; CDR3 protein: CASTPLGTGGPTGELFF; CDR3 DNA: TGTGCCAGCACTCCATTAGGGACAGGGGGTCCCACCGGGGAGCTGTTTTTT
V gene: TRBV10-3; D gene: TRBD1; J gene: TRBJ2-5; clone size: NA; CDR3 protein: CAIGDRGRGETQYF; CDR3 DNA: TGTGCCATCGGGGACAGGGGGCGCGGGGAGACCCAGTACTTC
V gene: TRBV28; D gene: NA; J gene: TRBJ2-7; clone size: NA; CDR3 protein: CASSLGTFYEQYF; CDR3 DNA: TGTGCCAGCAGTTTGGGGACTTTCTACGAGCAGTACTTC
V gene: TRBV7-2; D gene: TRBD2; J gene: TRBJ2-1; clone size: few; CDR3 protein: CASTQIAGVNEQFF; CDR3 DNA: TGTGCCAGCACCCAGATAGCGGGAGTGAATGAGCAGTTCTTC
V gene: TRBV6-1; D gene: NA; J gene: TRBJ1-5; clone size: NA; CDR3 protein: CASSESGGLKPQHF; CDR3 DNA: TGTGCCAGCAGTGAGTCGGGCGGACTAAAACCCCAGCATTTT
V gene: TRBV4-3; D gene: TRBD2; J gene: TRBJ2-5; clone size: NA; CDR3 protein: CASSQLAGETQYF; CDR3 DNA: TGCGCCAGCAGCCAACTAGCGGGAGAGACCCAGTACTTC
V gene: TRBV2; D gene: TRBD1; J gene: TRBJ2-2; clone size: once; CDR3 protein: CASPEETGTGVTGELFF; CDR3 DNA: TGTGCCAGCCCGGAGGAAACCGGGACAGGGGTCACCGGGGAGCTGTTTTTT
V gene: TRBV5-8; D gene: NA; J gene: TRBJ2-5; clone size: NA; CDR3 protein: CASSLVQPPETQYF; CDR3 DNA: TGTGCCAGCAGCTTGGTACAGCCTCCAGAGACCCAGTACTTC
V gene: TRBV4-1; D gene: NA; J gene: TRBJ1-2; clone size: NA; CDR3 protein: CASSLTTDNYGYTF; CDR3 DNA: TGCGCCAGCAGCCTTACGACAGATAACTATGGCTACACCTTC
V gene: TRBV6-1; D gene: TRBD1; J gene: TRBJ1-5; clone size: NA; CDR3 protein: CASSGWTGSYQPQHF; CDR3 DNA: TGTGCCAGCAGTGGTTGGACAGGGTCGTATCAGCCCCAGCATTTT
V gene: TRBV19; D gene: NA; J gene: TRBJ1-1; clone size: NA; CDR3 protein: CASQQVGRNTEAFF; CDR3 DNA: TGTGCCAGTCAACAGGTTGGTAGGAACACTGAAGCTTTCTTT
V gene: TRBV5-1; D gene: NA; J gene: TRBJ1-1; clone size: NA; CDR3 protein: CASSLSTGMDILGETFF; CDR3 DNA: TGCGCCAGCAGCTTGTCTACAGGTATGGATATTTTAGGAGAAACTTTCTTT
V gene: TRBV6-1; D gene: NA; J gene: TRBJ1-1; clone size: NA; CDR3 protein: CASSGAGYTEAFF; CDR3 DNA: TGTGCCAGCAGTGGCGCAGGGTACACTGAAGCTTTCTTT
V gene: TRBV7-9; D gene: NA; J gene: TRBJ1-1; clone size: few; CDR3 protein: CASSLGTANTEAFF; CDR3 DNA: TGTGCCAGCAGCTTAGGGACAGCGAACACTGAAGCTTTCTTT
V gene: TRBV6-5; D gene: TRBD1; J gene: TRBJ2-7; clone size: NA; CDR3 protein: CASRLLDRDLDEQYF; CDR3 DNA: TGTGCCAGCAGGCTACTTGACAGGGACCTCGACGAGCAGTACTTC
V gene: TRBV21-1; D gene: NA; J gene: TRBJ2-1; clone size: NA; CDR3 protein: CASSKARLASGSNEQFF; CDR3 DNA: TGTGCCAGCAGCAAAGCCCGTTTGGCTAGCGGGAGCAATGAGCAGTTCTTC
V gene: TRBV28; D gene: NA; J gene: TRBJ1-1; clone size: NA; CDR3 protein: CASSRPRDTLEAFF; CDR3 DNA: TGTGCCAGCAGTCGACCCCGGGACACCCTTGAAGCTTTCTTT
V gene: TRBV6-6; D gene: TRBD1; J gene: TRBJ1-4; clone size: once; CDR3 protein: CASSARTGGRNEKLFF; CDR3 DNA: TGTGCCAGCAGTGCCCGGACAGGGGGGCGAAATGAAAAACTGTTTTTT
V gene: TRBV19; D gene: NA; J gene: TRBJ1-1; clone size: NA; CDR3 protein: CASSIRRANTEAFF; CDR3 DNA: TGTGCCAGTAGTATACGGCGGGCGAACACTGAAGCTTTCTTT
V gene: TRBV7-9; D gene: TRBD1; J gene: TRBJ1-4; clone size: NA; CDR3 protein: CASSLVPGQGRNEKLFF; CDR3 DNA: TGTGCCAGCAGCTTAGTCCCGGGACAGGGCCGGAATGAAAAACTGTTTTTT
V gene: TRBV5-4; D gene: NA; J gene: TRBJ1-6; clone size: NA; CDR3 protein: CAGGMGGNSPLHF; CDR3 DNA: TGTGCCGGAGGAATGGGGGGAAATTCACCCCTCCACTTT
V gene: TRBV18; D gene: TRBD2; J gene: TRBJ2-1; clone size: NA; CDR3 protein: CASSPVGGANEQFF; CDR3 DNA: TGTGCCAGCTCCCCTGTCGGGGGGGCGAATGAGCAGTTCTTC
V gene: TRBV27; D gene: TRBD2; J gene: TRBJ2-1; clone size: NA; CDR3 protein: CASSSGLAGARFF; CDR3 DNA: TGTGCCAGCAGTTCGGGACTAGCGGGAGCGAGGTTCTTC
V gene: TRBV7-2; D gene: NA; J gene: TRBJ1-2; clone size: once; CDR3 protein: CASRPDGNYGYTF; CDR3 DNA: TGTGCCAGCAGACCTGACGGGAACTATGGCTACACCTTC
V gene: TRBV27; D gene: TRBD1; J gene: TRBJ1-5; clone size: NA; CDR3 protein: CATQRGLGQPQHF; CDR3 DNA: TGTGCCACTCAGAGGGGGCTGGGTCAGCCCCAGCATTTT
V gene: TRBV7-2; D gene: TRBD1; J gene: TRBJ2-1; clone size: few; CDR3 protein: CASSLTTGAYNEQFF; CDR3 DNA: TGTGCCAGCAGCTTGACGACAGGGGCCTACAATGAGCAGTTCTTC
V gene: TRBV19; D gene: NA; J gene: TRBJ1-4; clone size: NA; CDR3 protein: CASSIAREERKLFF; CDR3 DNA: TGTGCCAGTAGTATAGCCAGGGAAGAGCGAAAACTGTTTTTT
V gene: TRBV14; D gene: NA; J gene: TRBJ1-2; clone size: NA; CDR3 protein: CASSQGKAPTSNYGYTF; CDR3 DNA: TGTGCCAGCAGCCAAGGAAAGGCGCCGACATCTAACTATGGCTACACCTTC
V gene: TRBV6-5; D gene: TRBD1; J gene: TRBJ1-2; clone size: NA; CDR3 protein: CASRGTQQGSYTF; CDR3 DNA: TGTGCCAGCAGGGGGACCCAACAGGGGAGCTACACCTTC